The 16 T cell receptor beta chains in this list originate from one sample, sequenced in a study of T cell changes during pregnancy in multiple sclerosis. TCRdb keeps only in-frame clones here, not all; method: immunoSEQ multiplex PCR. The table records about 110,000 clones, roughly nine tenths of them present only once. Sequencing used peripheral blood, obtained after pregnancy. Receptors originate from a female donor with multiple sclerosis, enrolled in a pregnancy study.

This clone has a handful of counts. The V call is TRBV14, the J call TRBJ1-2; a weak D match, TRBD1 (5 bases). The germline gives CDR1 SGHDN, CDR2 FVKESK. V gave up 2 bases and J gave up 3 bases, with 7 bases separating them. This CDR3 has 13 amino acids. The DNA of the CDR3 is TGTGCCAGCAGCCAATCGACAGACTATGGCTACACCTTC. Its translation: CASSQSTDYGYTF.

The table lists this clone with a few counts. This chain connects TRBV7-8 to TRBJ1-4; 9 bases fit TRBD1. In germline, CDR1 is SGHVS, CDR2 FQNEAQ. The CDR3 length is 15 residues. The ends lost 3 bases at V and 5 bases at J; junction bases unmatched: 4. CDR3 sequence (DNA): TGTGCCAGCAGCTTCACGGACAGGGGAAATGAAAAACTGTTTTTT. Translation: CASSFTDRGNEKLFF.

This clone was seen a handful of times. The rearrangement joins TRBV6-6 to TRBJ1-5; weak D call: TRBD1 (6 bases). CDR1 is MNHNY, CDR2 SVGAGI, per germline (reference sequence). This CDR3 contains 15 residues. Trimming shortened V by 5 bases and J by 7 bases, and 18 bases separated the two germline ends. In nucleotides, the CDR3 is TGTGCCAGCAGTCCATACCGAGGGGGGGTACAGCCCCAGCATTTT. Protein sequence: CASSPYRGGVQPQHF.

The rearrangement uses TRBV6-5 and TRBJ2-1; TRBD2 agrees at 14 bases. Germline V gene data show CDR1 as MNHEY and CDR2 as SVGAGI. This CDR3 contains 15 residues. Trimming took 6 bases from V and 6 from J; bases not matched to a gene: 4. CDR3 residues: CASRRLAGGLNEQFF. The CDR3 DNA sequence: TGTGCCAGCAGAAGACTAGCGGGGGGGCTCAATGAGCAGTTCTTC.

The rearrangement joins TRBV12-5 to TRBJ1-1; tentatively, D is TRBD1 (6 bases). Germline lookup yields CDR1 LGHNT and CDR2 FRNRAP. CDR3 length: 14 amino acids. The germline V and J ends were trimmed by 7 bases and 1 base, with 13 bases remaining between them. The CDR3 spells CASADRTGNTEAFF. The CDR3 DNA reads TGTGCTAGTGCAGACAGGACGGGGAACACTGAAGCTTTCTTT.

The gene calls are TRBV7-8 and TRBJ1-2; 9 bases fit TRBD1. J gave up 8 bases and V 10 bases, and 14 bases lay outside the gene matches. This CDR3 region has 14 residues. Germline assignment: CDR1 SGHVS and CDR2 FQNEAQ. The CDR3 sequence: CATKDRGRVGGYTF. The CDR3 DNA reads TGTGCCACTAAGGACAGGGGACGCGTGGGAGGCTACACCTTC.

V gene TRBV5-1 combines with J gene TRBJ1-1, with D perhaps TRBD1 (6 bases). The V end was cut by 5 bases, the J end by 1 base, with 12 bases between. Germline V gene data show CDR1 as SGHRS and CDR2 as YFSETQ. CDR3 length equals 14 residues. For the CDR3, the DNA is TGCGCCAGCAGGAGGGACACGGCGAACACTGAAGCTTTCTTT. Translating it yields CASRRDTANTEAFF. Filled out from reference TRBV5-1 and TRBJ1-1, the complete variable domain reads KAGVTQTPRYLIKTRGQQVTLSCSPISGHRSVSWYQQTPGQGLQFLFEYFSETQRNKGNFPGRFSGRQFSNSRSEMNVSTLELGDSALYLCASRRDTANTEAFFGQGTRLTVV.

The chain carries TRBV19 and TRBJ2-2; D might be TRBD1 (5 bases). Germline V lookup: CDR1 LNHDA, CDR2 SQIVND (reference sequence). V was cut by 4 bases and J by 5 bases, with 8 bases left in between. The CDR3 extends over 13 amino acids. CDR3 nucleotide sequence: TGTGCCAGTAGTAGACAGACAACCGGGGAGCTGTTTTTT. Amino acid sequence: CASSRQTTGELFF. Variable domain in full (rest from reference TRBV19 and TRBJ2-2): DGGITQSPKYLFRKEGQNVTLSCEQNLNHDAMYWYRQDPGQGLRLIYYSQIVNDFQKGDIAEGYSVSREKKESFPLTVTSAQKNPTAFYLCASSRQTTGELFFGEGSRLTVL.

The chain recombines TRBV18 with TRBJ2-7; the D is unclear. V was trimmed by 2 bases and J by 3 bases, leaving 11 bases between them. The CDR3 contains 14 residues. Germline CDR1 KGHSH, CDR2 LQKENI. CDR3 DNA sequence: TGTGCCAGCTCACCAATGGGCGACGACTACGAGCAGTACTTC. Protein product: CASSPMGDDYEQYF.

The CDR3 loop reads CASSTMHQGRAFF. CDR3 DNA: TGTGCCAGCAGCACAATGCATCAGGGTCGCGCTTTCTTT. The gene calls are TRBV7-2 and TRBJ1-1, with a possible D match to TRBD1 (5 bases). The germline V gene has CDR1 SGHTA and CDR2 FQGNSA. V lost 5 bases and J 11 bases, leaving 18 bases between the germline ends. The CDR3 consists of 13 residues.

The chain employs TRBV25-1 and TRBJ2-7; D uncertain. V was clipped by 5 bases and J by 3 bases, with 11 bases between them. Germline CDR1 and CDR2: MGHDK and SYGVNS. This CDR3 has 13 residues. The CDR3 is CASSNTNFYEQYF. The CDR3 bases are TGTGCCAGCAGTAACACCAATTTCTACGAGCAGTACTTC.

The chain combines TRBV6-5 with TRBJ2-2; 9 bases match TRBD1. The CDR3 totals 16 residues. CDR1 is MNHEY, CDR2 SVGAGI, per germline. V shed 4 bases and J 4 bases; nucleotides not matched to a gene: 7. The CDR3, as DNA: TGTGCCAGCAGTTCCCCGGGACAGGGCCTCACCGGGGAGCTGTTTTTT. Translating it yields CASSSPGQGLTGELFF.

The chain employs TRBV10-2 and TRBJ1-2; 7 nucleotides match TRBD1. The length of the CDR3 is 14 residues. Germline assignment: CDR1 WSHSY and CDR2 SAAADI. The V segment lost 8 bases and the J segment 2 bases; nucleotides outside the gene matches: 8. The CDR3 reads CASGNRGFNYGYTF. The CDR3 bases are TGCGCCAGCGGTAACAGGGGCTTCAACTATGGCTACACCTTC.

The CDR3 sequence is CASRRGQGNYGYTF. In DNA, the CDR3 is TGTGCCAGCAGGCGGGGACAGGGTAACTATGGCTACACCTTC. The chain links TRBV6-5 to TRBJ1-2, with 9 bases that match TRBD1. The ends lost 6 bases at V and 1 base at J; junction bases unmatched: 3. From germline, CDR1 is MNHEY and CDR2 SVGAGI. The CDR3 totals 14 residues.

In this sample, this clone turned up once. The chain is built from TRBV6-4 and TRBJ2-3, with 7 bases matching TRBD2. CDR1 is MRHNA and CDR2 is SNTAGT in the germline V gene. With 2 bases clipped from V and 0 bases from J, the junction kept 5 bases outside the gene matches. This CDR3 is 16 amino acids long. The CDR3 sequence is CASSDRSGESTDTQYF. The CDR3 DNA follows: TGTGCCAGCAGTGACCGAAGCGGGGAAAGCACAGATACGCAGTATTTT.

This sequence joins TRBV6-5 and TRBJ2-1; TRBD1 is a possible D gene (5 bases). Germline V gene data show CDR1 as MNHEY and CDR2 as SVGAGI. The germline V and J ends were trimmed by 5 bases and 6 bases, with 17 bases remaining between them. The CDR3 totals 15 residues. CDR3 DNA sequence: TGTGCCAGCAGTCTTAAACAACTCCAGGGCAATGAGCAGTTCTTC. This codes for CASSLKQLQGNEQFF.